This T cell receptor beta chain was found in a study of CD4 T cells in relation to SARS-CoV-2 and coronaviruses. This CDR3 contains 13 residues. Trimming stripped 2 bases from V and 7 bases from J, with 9 bases between. Regarding this clone: No antigen is known for it.

Produced via immunoSEQ multiplex PCR; TCRdb's table is partial and in-frame only. The table has 60,000 or so clones, 85% to 95% seen once. General study results and limits: Culture-expanded clones reflect memory recall rather than primary priming during culture.

Before the COVID-19 pandemic, during about 2011-2019, CD4+ T cells were taken from unexposed donors. The chain carries TRBV12-3 or TRBV12-4 and TRBJ1-5, with D possibly being TRBD1 (5 bases). The sequence was obtained from a human donor in good health. Source material: naive CD4+ T cells from PBMCs. Subset indicated: naive CD4+ T cells isolated by negative enrichment. CDR3 nucleotide sequence: TGTGCCAGCAGTTTATCCAGGGCCCAGCCCCAGCATTTT. This gives the protein CASSLSRAQPQHF.